The 19 T cell receptor beta chains below were found in one sample sequenced in a study of technical replicates of blood from a handful of donors. This table comes from immunoSEQ multiplex PCR, and its TCRdb copy is limited to in-frame clones, with some not included. The sample lists 74,000 or so clones, 85% to 95% seen once, with roughly 0.25% in the top ten. Specimen: T cells isolated from PBMCs. Receptor source: a human donor in good health.

The chain is built from TRBV11-2 and TRBJ2-4; TRBD2 might be the D (6 bases). The V and J ends lost 5 bases and 0 bases respectively, with 14 bases between them. This CDR3 comprises 16 residues. CDR1 is SGHAT and CDR2 is FQNNGV in the germline V gene. CDR3 coding DNA: TGTGCCAGCAGCATTACTGGCGGGATAGCCAAAAACATTCAGTACTTC. Protein sequence: CASSITGGIAKNIQYF.

The chain has TRBV5-1 and TRBJ2-7; 11 bases match TRBD2. The trim removed 2 bases at V and 2 bases at J, leaving 6 bases unmatched. In germline, CDR1 is SGHRS, CDR2 YFSETQ. This CDR3 contains 16 residues. CDR3 nucleotide sequence: TGCGCCAGCAGCTTAGTTAGCGGGGGGGGAGCCTACGAGCAGTACTTC. The encoded protein is CASSLVSGGGAYEQYF.

CDR3 sequence (DNA): TGTGCCACCACTCAGGGGGAGATAGCTCGGGAGCCCCAGCATTTT. Translating it yields CATTQGEIAREPQHF. This rearrangement joins TRBV15 to TRBJ1-5; 7 bases match TRBD1. Per the germline V gene, CDR1 is LNHNV and CDR2 is YYDKDF (reference sequence). This CDR3 has 15 amino acids. Germline trimming cut 7 bases from V and 8 bases from J; bases unmatched to any gene: 14. Filled out from reference TRBV15 and TRBJ1-5, the complete variable domain reads DAMVIQNPRYQVTQFGKPVTLSCSQTLNHNVMYWYQQKSSQAPKLLFHYYDKDFNNEADTPDNFQSRRPNTSFCFLDIRSPGLGDTAMYLCATTQGEIAREPQHFGDGTRLSIL.

The chain uses TRBV13 and TRBJ2-1; 9 bases are a match to TRBD2. Per germline, CDR1 PRHDT and CDR2 FYEKMQ (reference sequence). Trimming took 1 base from V and 9 from J; bases not matched to a gene: 7. The CDR3 has 15 residues. CDR3 amino acids: CASSLVLAGEAEQFF. The CDR3 DNA is TGTGCCAGCAGCTTAGTATTAGCGGGAGAGGCTGAGCAGTTCTTC.

The chain joins TRBV10-1 to TRBJ2-3, with TRBD2 matching over 14 bases. The J segment lost 4 bases and the V segment lost 4 bases, leaving 10 bases of the junction unmatched. This CDR3 has 18 residues. CDR1 is WNHNN and CDR2 is SYGVQD in the germline V gene (reference sequence). CDR3 residues: CASSGRGTSGRVSDTQYF. CDR3 sequence (DNA): TGCGCCAGCAGTGGTCGTGGGACTAGCGGGAGAGTCTCAGATACGCAGTATTTT.

The CDR3 reads CSAGNRATSGETQYF. The DNA for the CDR3 is TGCAGCGCTGGAAACAGGGCCACTAGCGGGGAGACCCAGTACTTC. The genes are TRBV29-1 and TRBJ2-5; 9 nucleotides align to TRBD2. The junction had 14 bases not matched to a gene; V was cut back by 7 bases and J by 5 bases. The CDR3 sequence is 15 residues long. Germline lookup yields CDR1 SQVTM and CDR2 ANQGSEA.

The rearrangement joins TRBV27 to TRBJ1-5, with D unclear. The V and J ends lost 2 bases and 4 bases respectively, with 6 bases between them. CDR3 length: 13 amino acids. The germline V gene encodes CDR1 MNHEY and CDR2 SMNVEV (reference sequence). CDR3 in DNA: TGTGCCAGCAGTTTAGGAGATAATCAGCCCCAGCATTTT. It encodes CASSLGDNQPQHF.

V is TRBV7-3 and J is TRBJ1-4; weak D call: TRBD1 (6 bases). V lost 3 bases to trimming and J lost 1 base, with 15 bases between them. Germline V gives CDR1 SGHTA, CDR2 FQGTGA. The CDR3 covers 17 residues. CDR3 residues: CASSFIRRDITNEKLFF. Here the CDR3 DNA reads TGTGCCAGCAGCTTCATAAGAAGGGACATAACTAATGAAAAACTGTTTTTT. The variable domain in full, completed from reference TRBV7-3 and TRBJ1-4, reads GAGVSQTPSNKVTEKGKYVELRCDPISGHTALYWYRQSLGQGPEFLIYFQGTGAADDSGLPNDRFFAVRPEGSVSTLKIQRTERGDSAVYLCASSFIRRDITNEKLFFGSGTQLSVL.

V is TRBV18 and J is TRBJ1-1; tentatively, D is TRBD1 (5 bases). Germline V gene data show CDR1 as KGHSH and CDR2 as LQKENI. The CDR3 extends over 16 amino acids. The V and J ends lost 4 bases and 1 base respectively, with 16 bases between them. CDR3 nucleotides: TGTGCCAGCTCACGAGATGAGGGCGGGGGGAACACTGAAGCTTTCTTT. It yields the protein CASSRDEGGGNTEAFF.

CDR3 nucleotides: TGCAGCGTTGATAAGGGGCGCAACTATGGCTACACCTTC. Protein sequence: CSVDKGRNYGYTF. This rearrangement joins TRBV29-1 to TRBJ1-2; D might be TRBD1 (5 bases). Germline CDR1 is SQVTM and CDR2 is ANQGSEA. The V gene lost 3 bases and the J gene lost 2 bases, with 10 bases spanning the gap. The CDR3 covers 13 residues.

The chain couples TRBV23-1 to TRBJ1-2; tentatively, D is TRBD1 (5 bases). TRBV23-1 is known as an ORF, though its function is uncertain. Trimming removed 4 bases from V and 0 bases from J, with 15 bases in between. The CDR3 has 16 residues. Here the CDR3 reads CASSPGIRPSNYGYTF. The CDR3 DNA reads as TGCGCCAGCAGTCCAGGGATAAGGCCATCTAACTATGGCTACACCTTC.

This chain connects TRBV5-1 to TRBJ1-2; 8 positions match TRBD1. The CDR3 contains 16 residues. V was clipped by 0 bases and J by 3 bases; unmatched bases: 7. The germline V gene encodes CDR1 SGHRS and CDR2 YFSETQ. CDR3 nucleotides: TGCGCCAGCAGCTTGGCTGCAGGGACAGGCTACTATGGCTACACCTTC. Residues: CASSLAAGTGYYGYTF.

The chain carries TRBV4-2 and TRBJ2-3; 11 nucleotides align to TRBD2. The CDR3 loop spans 22 amino acids. The germline V gene has CDR1 LGHNA and CDR2 YNFKEQ. Trimming took 4 bases from V and 2 from J; bases not matched to a gene: 23. CDR3 in DNA: TGTGCCAGCAGCCTCCTCCGTAGGTTTACTAGCGGGGGAACTCAACACACAGATACGCAGTATTTT. It yields the protein CASSLLRRFTSGGTQHTDTQYF.

This clone occurred once. V is TRBV9 and J is TRBJ2-3, with TRBD2 matching 8 bases. The germline gives CDR1 SGDLS, CDR2 YYNGEE. After removal of 4 bases from V and 3 bases from J, the junction contained 13 bases not matched to a gene. The CDR3 has 17 amino acids. The CDR3 sequence is CASSLKAGATRTDTQYF. CDR3 nucleotide sequence: TGTGCCAGCAGCCTTAAAGCGGGGGCGACTAGGACAGATACGCAGTATTTT.

The V gene is TRBV7-6, the J gene TRBJ2-2; 10 nucleotides agree with TRBD2. The CDR3 runs to 16 residues. V gave up 6 bases and J gave up 6 bases; unmatched junction bases: 10. Germline V gene data show CDR1 as SGHVS and CDR2 as FNYEAQ. CDR3 in DNA: TGTGCCAGCAGGCCTCTAGCGGGGGCCGCCCCCGGGGAGCTGTTTTTT. It encodes CASRPLAGAAPGELFF. Variable domain in full (rest from reference TRBV7-6 and TRBJ2-2): GAGVSQSPRYKVTKRGQDVALRCDPISGHVSLYWYRQALGQGPEFLTYFNYEAQQDKSGLPNDRFSAERPEGSISTLTIQRTEQRDSAMYRCASRPLAGAAPGELFFGEGSRLTVL.

V usage is TRBV5-1 and J usage is TRBJ1-2; D is uncertain. Between the trimmed V and J ends, which lost 0 bases and 4 bases, there was a span of 10 bases. The CDR3 is made up of 14 amino acids. Looked up from germline, CDR1 is SGHRS and CDR2 is YFSETQ. CDR3 amino acids: CASSLDPGSYGYTF. In DNA, the CDR3 is TGCGCCAGCAGCTTGGATCCGGGGAGCTATGGCTACACCTTC.

The V gene is TRBV5-6, the J gene TRBJ1-5; 10 nucleotides line up with TRBD1. Germline CDR1 reads SGHDT; CDR2 reads YYEEEE. J gave up 5 bases and V 3 bases, and 5 bases lay outside the gene matches. The CDR3 is 15 residues long. The chain's CDR3 is CASSSYDRGHQPQHF. The CDR3 nucleotides are TGTGCCAGCAGCTCGTACGACAGGGGGCATCAGCCCCAGCATTTT.

This sequence joins TRBV4-1 and TRBJ1-5, with 8 positions matching TRBD1. The CDR3 totals 17 residues. Germline V gene sequence: CDR1 MGHRA, CDR2 YSYEKL. Trimming took 2 bases from V and 1 from J; bases not matched to a gene: 7. CDR3 in DNA: TGCGCCAGCAGCCAAACCGACAGGGGCATGAGCAATCAGCCCCAGCATTTT. This sequence encodes CASSQTDRGMSNQPQHF.

This clone has only one observation. The V and J genes are TRBV5-1 and TRBJ2-6; tentatively, D is TRBD2 (5 bases). The CDR3 runs to 18 residues. Germline loops: CDR1 SGHRS, CDR2 YFSETQ. With 5 bases removed from V and 1 base from J, the gap between germline ends came to 19 bases. The CDR3 loop reads CASREGSLPSSGANVLTF. The CDR3 DNA reads TGCGCCAGCAGAGAGGGATCCTTACCCTCTTCTGGGGCCAACGTCCTGACTTTC.